This TCR beta chain was identified in a study of blood T cell repertoires in COVID-19. The germline gives CDR1 MNHEY, CDR2 SVGAGI. The V gene lost 7 bases and the J gene lost 3 bases, with 4 bases spanning the gap. The CDR3 sequence is 11 residues long. Using immunoSEQ multiplex PCR, the repertoire was profiled, and TCRdb retains in-frame clones only, with some absent. The sample records hundreds of thousands of clones, more than 80% being singletons. J is TRBJ2-1 and V is TRBV6-5; D gene unclear. Sequenced sample: peripheral blood. This sequence originates from a woman in her twenties or thirties with active or convalescent COVID-19. The CDR3, as DNA: TGTGCCAGCAAACTCTACAATGAGCAGTTCTTC. Protein product: CASKLYNEQFF.